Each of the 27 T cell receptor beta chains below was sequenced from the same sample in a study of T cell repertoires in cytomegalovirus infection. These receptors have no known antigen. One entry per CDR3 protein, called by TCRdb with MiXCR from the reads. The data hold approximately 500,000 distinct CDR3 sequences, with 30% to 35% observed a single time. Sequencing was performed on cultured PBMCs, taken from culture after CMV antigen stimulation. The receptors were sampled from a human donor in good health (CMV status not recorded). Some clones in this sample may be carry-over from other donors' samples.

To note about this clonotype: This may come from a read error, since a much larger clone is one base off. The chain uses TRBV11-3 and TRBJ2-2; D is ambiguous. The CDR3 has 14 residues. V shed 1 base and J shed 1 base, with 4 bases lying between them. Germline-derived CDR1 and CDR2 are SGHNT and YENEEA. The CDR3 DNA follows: TGTGCCAGCAGCTTAGGAGAGAACACCGGGGAGCTGTTTTTT. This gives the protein CASSLGENTGELFF.

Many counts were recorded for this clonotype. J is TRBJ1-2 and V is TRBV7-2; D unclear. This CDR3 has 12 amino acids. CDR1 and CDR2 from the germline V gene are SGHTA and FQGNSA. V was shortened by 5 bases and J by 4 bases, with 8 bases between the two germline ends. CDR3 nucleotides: TGTGCCAGCAGCCTAAACACCTATGGCTACACCTTC. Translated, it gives CASSLNTYGYTF.

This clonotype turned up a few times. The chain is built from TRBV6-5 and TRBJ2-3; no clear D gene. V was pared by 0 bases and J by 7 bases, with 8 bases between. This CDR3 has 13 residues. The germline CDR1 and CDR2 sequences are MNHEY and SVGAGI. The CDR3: CASSYSKQNTQYF. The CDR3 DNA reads TGTGCCAGCAGTTACTCGAAACAAAATACGCAGTATTTT.

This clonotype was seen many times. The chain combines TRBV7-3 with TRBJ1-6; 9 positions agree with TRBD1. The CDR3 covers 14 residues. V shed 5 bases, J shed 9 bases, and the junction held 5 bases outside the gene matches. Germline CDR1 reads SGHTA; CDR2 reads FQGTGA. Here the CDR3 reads CASSRGTGLSPLHF. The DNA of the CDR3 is TGTGCCAGCAGCCGCGGGACAGGGCTTTCACCCCTCCACTTT.

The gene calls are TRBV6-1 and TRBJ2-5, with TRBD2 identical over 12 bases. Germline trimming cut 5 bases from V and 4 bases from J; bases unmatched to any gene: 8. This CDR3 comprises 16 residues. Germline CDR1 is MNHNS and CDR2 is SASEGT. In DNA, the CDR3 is TGTGCCAGCAGTTGGACTAGCGGGACCCGCGGAGAGACCCAGTACTTC. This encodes CASSWTSGTRGETQYF.

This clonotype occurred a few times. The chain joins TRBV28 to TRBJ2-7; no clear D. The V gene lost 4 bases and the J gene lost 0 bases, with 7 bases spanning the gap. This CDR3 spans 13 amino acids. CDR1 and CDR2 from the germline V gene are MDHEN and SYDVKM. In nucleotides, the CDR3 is TGTGCCAGCAGTTCAGACCGCTCCTACGAGCAGTACTTC. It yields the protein CASSSDRSYEQYF.

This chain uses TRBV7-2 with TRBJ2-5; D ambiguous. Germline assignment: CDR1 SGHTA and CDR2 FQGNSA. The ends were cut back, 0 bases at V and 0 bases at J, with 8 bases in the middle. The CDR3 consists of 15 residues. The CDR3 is CASSLAHLYQETQYF. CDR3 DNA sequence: TGTGCCAGCAGCTTAGCCCACTTGTACCAAGAGACCCAGTACTTC.

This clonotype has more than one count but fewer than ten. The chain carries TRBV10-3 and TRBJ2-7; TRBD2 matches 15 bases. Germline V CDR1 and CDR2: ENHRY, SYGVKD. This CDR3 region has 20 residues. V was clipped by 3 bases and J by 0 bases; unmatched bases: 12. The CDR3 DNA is TGTGCCATCAGTGACCCCCCGGGACTAGCGGGAGGCAGGAGCTCCTACGAGCAGTACTTC. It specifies CAISDPPGLAGGRSSYEQYF.

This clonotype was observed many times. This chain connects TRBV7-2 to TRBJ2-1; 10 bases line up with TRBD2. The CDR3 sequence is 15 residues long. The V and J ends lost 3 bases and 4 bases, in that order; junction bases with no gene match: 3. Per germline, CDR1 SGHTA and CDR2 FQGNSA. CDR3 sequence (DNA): TGTGCCAGCAGCTTGGAACTAGCGGGGTACAATGAGCAGTTCTTC. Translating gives CASSLELAGYNEQFF.

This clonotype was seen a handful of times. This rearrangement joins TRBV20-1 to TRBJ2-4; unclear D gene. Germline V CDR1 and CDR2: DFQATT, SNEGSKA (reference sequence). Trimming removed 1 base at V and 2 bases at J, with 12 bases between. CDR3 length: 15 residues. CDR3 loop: CSARVPRTSKNIQYF. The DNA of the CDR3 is TGCAGTGCTAGAGTTCCCAGAACCTCCAAAAACATTCAGTACTTC.

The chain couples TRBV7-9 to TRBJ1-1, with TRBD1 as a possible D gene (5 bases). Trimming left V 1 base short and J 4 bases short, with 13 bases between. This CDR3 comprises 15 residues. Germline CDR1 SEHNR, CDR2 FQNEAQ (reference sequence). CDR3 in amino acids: CASSLVGTLGTEAFF. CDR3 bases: TGTGCCAGCAGCTTAGTGGGGACGCTGGGCACTGAAGCTTTCTTT.

The CDR3 region has the DNA TGTGCCACCAGTGATCATCGCGGGGGCATAGATGAAGCTTTCTTT. It codes for CATSDHRGGIDEAFF. This rearrangement joins TRBV24-1 to TRBJ1-1; possible D gene TRBD1, 6 bases. Trimming shortened V by 3 bases and J by 7 bases, and 17 bases separated the two germline ends. Germline CDR1 reads KGHDR; CDR2 reads SFDVKD. This CDR3 has 15 residues.

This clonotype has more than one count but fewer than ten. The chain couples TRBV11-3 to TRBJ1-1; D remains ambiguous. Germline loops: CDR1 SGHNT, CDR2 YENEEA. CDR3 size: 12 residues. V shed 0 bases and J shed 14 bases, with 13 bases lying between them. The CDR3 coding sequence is TGTGCCAGCAGCTTAGATCAAGTCGGCCAATTCTTT. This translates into CASSLDQVGQFF. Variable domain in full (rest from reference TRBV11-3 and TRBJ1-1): EAGVVQSPRYKIIEKKQPVAFWCNPISGHNTLYWYLQNLGQGPELLIRYENEEAVDDSQLPKDRFSAERLKGVDSTLKIQPAELGDSAVYLCASSLDQVGQFFGQGTRLTVV.

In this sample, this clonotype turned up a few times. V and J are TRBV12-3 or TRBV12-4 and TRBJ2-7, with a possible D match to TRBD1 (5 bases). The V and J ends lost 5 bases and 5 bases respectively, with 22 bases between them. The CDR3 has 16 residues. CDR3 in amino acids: CASSRGQSGTVNEQYF. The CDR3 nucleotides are TGTGCCAGCAGTAGGGGTCAGAGTGGAACGGTGAACGAGCAGTACTTC.

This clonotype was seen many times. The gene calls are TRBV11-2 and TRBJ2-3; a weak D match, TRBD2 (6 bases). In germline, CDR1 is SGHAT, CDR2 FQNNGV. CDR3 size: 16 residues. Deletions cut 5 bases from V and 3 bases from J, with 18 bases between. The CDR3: CASSLTGAPGTDTQYF. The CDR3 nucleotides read TGTGCCAGCAGCCTCACGGGAGCCCCGGGGACAGATACGCAGTATTTT.

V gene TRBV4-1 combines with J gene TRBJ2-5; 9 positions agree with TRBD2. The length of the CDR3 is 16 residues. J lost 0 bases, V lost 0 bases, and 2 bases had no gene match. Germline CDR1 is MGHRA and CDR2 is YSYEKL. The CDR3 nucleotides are TGCGCCAGCAGCCAAGACCTAGCGGGGAACCAAGAGACCCAGTACTTC. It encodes CASSQDLAGNQETQYF.

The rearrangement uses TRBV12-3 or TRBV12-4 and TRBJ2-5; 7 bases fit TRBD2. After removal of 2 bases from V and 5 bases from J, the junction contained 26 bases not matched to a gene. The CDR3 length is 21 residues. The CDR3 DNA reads TGTGCCAGCAGTTTAACCGCGGGGACCAACTCAGCGGGGTCGGTTCGGGAGACCCAGTACTTC. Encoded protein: CASSLTAGTNSAGSVRETQYF.

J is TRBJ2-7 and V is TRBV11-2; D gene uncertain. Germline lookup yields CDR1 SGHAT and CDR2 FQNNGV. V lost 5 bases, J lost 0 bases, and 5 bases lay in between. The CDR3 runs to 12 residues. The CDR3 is CASSVNSYEQYV. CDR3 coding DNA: TGTGCCAGCAGCGTAAACTCCTACGAGCAGTACGTC.

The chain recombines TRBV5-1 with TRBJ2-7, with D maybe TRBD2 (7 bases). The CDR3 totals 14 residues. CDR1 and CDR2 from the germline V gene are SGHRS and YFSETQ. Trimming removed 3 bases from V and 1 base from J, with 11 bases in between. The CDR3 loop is CASSWEGGSYEQYF. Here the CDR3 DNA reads TGCGCCAGCAGCTGGGAGGGGGGTTCCTACGAGCAGTACTTC.

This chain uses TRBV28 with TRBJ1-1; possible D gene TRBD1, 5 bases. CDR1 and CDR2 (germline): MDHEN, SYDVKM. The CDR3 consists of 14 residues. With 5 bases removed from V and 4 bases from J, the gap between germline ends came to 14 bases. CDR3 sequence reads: CASSLSGRTTEAFF. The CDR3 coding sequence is TGTGCCAGCAGTCTCTCGGGACGGACCACTGAAGCTTTCTTT.

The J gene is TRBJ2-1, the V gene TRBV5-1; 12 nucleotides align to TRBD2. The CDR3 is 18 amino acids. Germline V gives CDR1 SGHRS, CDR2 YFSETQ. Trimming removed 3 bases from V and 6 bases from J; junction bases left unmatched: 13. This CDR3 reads CASSSGTSGRQRINEQFF. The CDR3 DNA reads TGCGCCAGCAGCTCTGGCACTAGCGGGAGGCAGCGGATCAATGAGCAGTTCTTC.

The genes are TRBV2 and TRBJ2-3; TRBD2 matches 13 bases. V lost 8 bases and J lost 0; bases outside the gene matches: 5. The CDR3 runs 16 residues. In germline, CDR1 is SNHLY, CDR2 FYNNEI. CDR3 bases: TGTGCCAGCTCTGGACTAGCGGGAGATAGCACAGATACGCAGTATTTT. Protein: CASSGLAGDSTDTQYF.

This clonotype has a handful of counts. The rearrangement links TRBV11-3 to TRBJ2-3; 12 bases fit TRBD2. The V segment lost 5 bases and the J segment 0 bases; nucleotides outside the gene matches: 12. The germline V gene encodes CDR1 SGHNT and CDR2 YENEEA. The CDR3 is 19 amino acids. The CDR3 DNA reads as TGTGCCAGCAGCGGATGGACTCTAGCGGGAGGGCCTAGCACAGATACGCAGTATTTT. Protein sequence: CASSGWTLAGGPSTDTQYF.

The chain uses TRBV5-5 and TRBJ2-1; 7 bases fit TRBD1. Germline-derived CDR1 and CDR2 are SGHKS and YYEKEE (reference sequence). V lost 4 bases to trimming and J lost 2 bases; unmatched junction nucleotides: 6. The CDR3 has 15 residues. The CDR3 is CASSGRDSPYNEQFF. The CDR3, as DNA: TGTGCCAGCAGCGGCCGGGACAGCCCCTACAATGAGCAGTTCTTC. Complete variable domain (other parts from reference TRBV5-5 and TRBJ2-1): DAGVTQSPTHLIKTRGQQVTLRCSPISGHKSVSWYQQVLGQGPQFIFQYYEKEERGRGNFPDRFSARQFPNYSSELNVNALLLGDSALYLCASSGRDSPYNEQFFGPGTRLTVL.

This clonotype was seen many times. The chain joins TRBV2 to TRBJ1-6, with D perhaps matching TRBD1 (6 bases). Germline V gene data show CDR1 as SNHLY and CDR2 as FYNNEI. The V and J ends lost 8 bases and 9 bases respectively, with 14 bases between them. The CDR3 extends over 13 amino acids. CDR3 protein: CASDKGGSSPLHF. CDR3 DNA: TGTGCCAGCGATAAGGGGGGGAGTTCACCCCTCCACTTT.

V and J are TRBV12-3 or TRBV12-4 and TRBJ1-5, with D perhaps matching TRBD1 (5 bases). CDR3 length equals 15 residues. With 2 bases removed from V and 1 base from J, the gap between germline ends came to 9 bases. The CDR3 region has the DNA TGTGCCAGCAGTTTAAGGGAGGGGAGCAATCAGCCCCAGCATTTT. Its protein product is CASSLREGSNQPQHF.

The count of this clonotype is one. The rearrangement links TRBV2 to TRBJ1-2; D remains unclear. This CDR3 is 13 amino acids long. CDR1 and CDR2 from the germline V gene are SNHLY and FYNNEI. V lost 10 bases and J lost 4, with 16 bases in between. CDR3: CANAQNPFYGYTF. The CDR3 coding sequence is TGTGCCAACGCGCAGAATCCCTTCTATGGCTACACCTTC.